Included here is one T cell receptor (beta chain) sequence, with context. What antigen it recognizes has not been identified. The record has no base qualities; no much larger clone is one base away. The sample is drawn from a study of T cell responses to AZD1222 COVID-19 vaccine (dated by TCRdb to the early 2020s). For context, the study as a whole: AZD1222 recipients with second doses at about 4 weeks or about 12 weeks were pooled, because spike-specific TCR depth and breadth did not differ between schedules. A total of about 230 trial participants underwent TCR sequencing, of whom some 210 received two doses of AZD1222 and about 25 received two doses of the MenACWY control vaccine. Trial participants were enrolled into age subgroups of 18-55, 56-69 and 70-plus years, which contained about 150, 28 and 57 TCR-sequenced participants, respectively.

The CDR3 regions of human TCRbeta chains were analyzed by immunosequencing. The original methods were these. Repertoire TCRs were checked for matches against a reference library of SARS-CoV-2-specific TCRs that had been generated using the MIRA antigen-specificity platform. Breadth was defined as the fraction of unique TCRs that were SARS-CoV-2-associated. Depth was defined as the fraction of total T cells that were SARS-CoV-2-associated. Using the MIRA data, each spike-specific TCR was mapped to the spike region that the TCR reacts to and placed in a CD4 or CD8 class. Log10-transformed breadth and depth values were compared by one-way ANOVA with Sidak's multiple comparisons tests. What TCRdb holds here is the immuneACCESS table cut down to in-frame rearrangements. Part of the clones is not present; checked against another copy, under half of the missing clones reflect an unresolved V gene, and the others are unexplained. V and J calls and clone size are copied from that table; D and trimming were computed from the DNA. The sample table lists more than 50,000 clones, over 85% of them with a count of one. The top ten clones comprise approximately 5% of the sample.

CDR1 and CDR2, looked up from the germline V gene (reference sequence), are LGHDT and YNNKEL. A distance of 16 bases separates the germline ends of V and J, which lose 6 bases and 2 bases respectively. CDR3 length: 15 amino acids, cysteine to phenylalanine. Just the 45-base CDR3 DNA is kept, in frame starting at base 1. On the study overall, not on this receptor specifically: Because no samples from the day 14 peak response were available, repertoires could be characterized only after the peak T cell response. In the small 56-69-year group, the increase in depth fell short of significance, most likely because of low power. Vaccine-associated CD4 TCRs spanned the whole spike protein, with dominant responses in regions 160-218 and 743-854. Conclusions about previously exposed vaccinees are limited, since just five or six AZD1222 recipients were seropositive for SARS-CoV-2 at baseline. After two AZD1222 doses, both the breadth and the depth of spike-specific TCRs were significantly higher than at day 0 and than in MenACWY recipients. Nearly half of unique spike-specific TCRs reportedly recognized epitopes outside regions mutated in the B.1.351 and B.1.1.7 variants. Most participants were white British and females outnumbered males, and the authors suggested that clonal diversity may have been underestimated.

In light of the paper, this sample's time point label describes: baseline before first vaccination. Samples from vaccinated people were obtained from the UK trials COV001 and COV002, which included a single-blind randomized controlled phase 2/3 trial of AZD1222 (ChAdOx1 nCoV-19) in healthy adults. Trial participant PBMC samples were collected at day 0 and day 28 after the second dose for TCRbeta chain sequencing. The sample in question was peripheral blood, obtained on day 0 of AZD1222 vaccination. The chain is assembled from TRBV3-1 (or the pseudogene TRBV3-2) and TRBJ2-5; perhaps TRBD1 is the D gene, with 6 bases matching. This sequence was found in an adult in good health. This receptor carries the CDR3 CASRLQGVGQETQYF. The bases read TGTGCCAGCAGATTACAGGGAGTAGGTCAAGAGACCCAGTACTTC.